Presented here are 18 T cell receptor beta chains from one specimen sequenced in a study of T cells after yellow fever vaccination. MiXCR was run by TCRdb on the 5' RACE reads, yielding one entry per CDR3 protein. Of some 560,000 distinct CDR3 sequences listed, roughly 17% were seen once; the top ten hold about 18%. The specimen was PBMCs, collected roughly 5 days after the first yellow fever vaccination. These TCRs come from a young man who received the YFV17D yellow fever vaccine.

V usage is TRBV7-3 and J usage is TRBJ2-1, with D perhaps given as TRBD1 or TRBD2 (5 bases each). The germline gives CDR1 SGHTA, CDR2 FQGTGA. This CDR3 is 15 amino acids long. V was pared by 1 base and J by 4 bases, with 11 bases between. The CDR3 protein is CASSLIGDGYNEQFF. CDR3 DNA: TGTGCCAGCAGCTTAATCGGGGACGGGTACAATGAGCAGTTCTTC.

The chain links TRBV14 to TRBJ2-7; no definite D call. V was clipped by 0 bases and J by 3 bases, with 3 bases between them. Germline CDR1 SGHDN, CDR2 FVKESK. The length of the CDR3 is 12 residues. The CDR3 spells CASSQEHYEQYF. The CDR3 region has the DNA TGTGCCAGCAGCCAAGAACACTACGAGCAGTACTTC.

This clonotype was seen many times. The chain is built from TRBV11-2 and TRBJ2-5; a weak D match, TRBD2 (5 bases). The CDR3 extends over 15 amino acids. V lost 1 base to trimming and J lost 0 bases, with 9 bases between them. Germline V gene lookup returns CDR1 SGHAT and CDR2 FQNNGV. The CDR3 region has the DNA TGTGCCAGCAGCTTAGGGGTCGGGGACCAAGAGACCCAGTACTTC. Protein product: CASSLGVGDQETQYF.

This clonotype was detected many times. The chain is built from TRBV7-8 and TRBJ2-3; D gene unclear. The CDR3 consists of 13 residues. V lost 4 bases to trimming and J lost 6 bases, with 11 bases between them. Germline CDR1 SGHVS, CDR2 FQNEAQ. CDR3 in DNA: TGTGCCAGCAGCTATGGGGTGGCGGATACGCAGTATTTT. As protein: CASSYGVADTQYF.

J is TRBJ2-1 and V is TRBV19; D is possibly TRBD2 (5 bases). V lost 3 bases, J lost 6 bases, and 6 bases lay in between. The CDR3 is 12 amino acids. The germline CDR1 and CDR2 sequences are LNHDA and SQIVND (reference sequence). The CDR3 reads CASSISVNEQFF. In DNA form, the CDR3 reads TGTGCCAGTAGTATTAGCGTCAATGAGCAGTTCTTC.

The chain couples TRBV14 to TRBJ2-1; tentative D call: TRBD1 (6 bases). The germline gives CDR1 SGHDN, CDR2 FVKESK. Trimming left V 4 bases short and J 9 bases short, with 10 bases between. The CDR3 consists of 12 residues. This CDR3 reads CASSPQGTEQFF. The CDR3 DNA reads as TGTGCCAGCAGCCCCCAGGGGACTGAGCAGTTCTTC.

V usage is TRBV4-2 and J usage is TRBJ2-3, with D possibly matching TRBD1 (5 bases). Germline-derived CDR1 and CDR2 are LGHNA and YNFKEQ. The V end lost 1 base, the J end lost 4 bases, and 15 bases lay between the germline ends. The CDR3 spans 16 residues. CDR3 protein: CASSQGWGREADTQYF. DNA for the CDR3: TGTGCCAGCAGCCAAGGGTGGGGCAGGGAAGCAGATACGCAGTATTTT.

CDR3 in amino acids: CASSFPSPDTQYF. CDR3 coding DNA: TGTGCCAGCAGCTTCCCATCGCCCGATACGCAGTATTTT. J is TRBJ2-3 and V is TRBV7-2; D ambiguous. CDR3 size: 13 residues. CDR1 and CDR2 (germline): SGHTA, FQGNSA. Trimming took 3 bases from V and 6 from J, leaving 10 bases between them.

V gene TRBV6-1 combines with J gene TRBJ2-3; weak D call: TRBD2 (6 bases). The germline V and J ends were trimmed by 6 bases and 5 bases, with 24 bases remaining between them. The V gene's germline CDR1 is MNHNS and CDR2 SASEGT. This CDR3 region has 17 residues. CDR3 protein: CASSLRSGRGVGDTQYF. The CDR3 nucleotides read TGTGCCAGCAGCCTAAGGTCGGGGCGCGGGGTCGGAGATACGCAGTATTTT.

The rearrangement links TRBV12-5 to TRBJ2-3; D gene unclear. Germline V CDR1 and CDR2: LGHNT, FRNRAP. V lost 6 bases and J lost 6, with 13 bases in between. CDR3 length: 13 amino acids. CDR3 in DNA: TGTGCTAGTGGCACCGAAGGGCGGGATACGCAGTATTTT. Translated, it gives CASGTEGRDTQYF.

The rearrangement joins TRBV5-1 to TRBJ1-5, with a weak D call TRBD1 (5 bases). The CDR3 is 15 amino acids. The V and J ends lost 2 bases and 5 bases respectively, with 14 bases between them. The germline gives CDR1 SGHRS, CDR2 YFSETQ. The CDR3 sequence is CASSLVPGIDQPQHF. CDR3 DNA: TGCGCCAGCAGCTTAGTCCCAGGGATAGATCAGCCCCAGCATTTT.

The CDR3 sequence: CASSYLEGGYNEQFF. In DNA form, the CDR3 reads TGTGCCAGCAGTTACTTAGAGGGGGGGTACAATGAGCAGTTCTTC. V gene TRBV6-2 or TRBV6-3 combines with J gene TRBJ2-1; a possible D gene is TRBD2 (7 bases). CDR3 length: 15 amino acids. The V gene's germline CDR1 is MNHEY and CDR2 SVGEGT. V lost 1 base to trimming and J lost 4 bases, with 11 bases between them.

This clonotype was observed a handful of times. This chain uses TRBV7-6 with TRBJ2-6; unclear D gene. Per germline, CDR1 SGHVS and CDR2 FNYEAQ. This CDR3 is built from 12 residues. Deletions cut 3 bases from V and 6 bases from J, with 3 bases between. For the CDR3, the DNA is TGTGCCAGCAGCTTGGAGGCCAACGTCCTGACTTTC. It codes for CASSLEANVLTF.

J is TRBJ1-6 and V is TRBV5-1; TRBD1 matches at 8 bases. With 3 bases clipped from V and 0 bases from J, the junction kept 5 bases outside the gene matches. The CDR3 has 17 amino acids. Germline-derived CDR1 and CDR2 are SGHRS and YFSETQ. The CDR3 is CASSWRDRSSYNSPLHF. CDR3 nucleotides: TGCGCCAGCAGCTGGAGGGACAGGAGCTCCTATAATTCACCCCTCCACTTT.

This clonotype was seen at least ten times. The chain employs TRBV12-3 or TRBV12-4 and TRBJ2-1; 8 bases fit TRBD2. The CDR3 runs to 15 residues. Losses at the gene ends were 4 bases for V and 10 bases for J; bases not matched to a gene: 12. CDR3 loop: CASSSGTRGVLEQFF. CDR3 coding DNA: TGTGCCAGCAGTTCCGGGACTAGGGGAGTTTTGGAGCAGTTCTTC.

This clonotype was seen a handful of times. This chain joins TRBV6-1 and TRBJ2-5, with D maybe TRBD1 (5 bases). V shed 6 bases and J shed 4 bases, with 12 bases lying between them. CDR1 is MNHNS, CDR2 SASEGT, per germline. There are 13 residues in the CDR3. The CDR3: CASSLRARETQYF. DNA of the CDR3: TGTGCCAGCAGCCTCAGGGCCCGAGAGACCCAGTACTTC.

This chain connects TRBV5-1 to TRBJ1-2; no clear D gene. Germline V gene sequence: CDR1 SGHRS, CDR2 YFSETQ. The CDR3 is made up of 14 amino acids. Trimming took 2 bases from V and 2 from J, leaving 10 bases between them. The CDR3 DNA sequence: TGCGCCAGCAGCTTTGGGAATCAGAACTATGGCTACACCTTC. This codes for CASSFGNQNYGYTF.

This clonotype was counted only a few times. J is TRBJ2-5 and V is TRBV27; the D gene is possibly TRBD1 (6 bases). Trimming removed 4 bases from V and 0 bases from J, with 9 bases in between. Germline V gene data show CDR1 as MNHEY and CDR2 as SMNVEV (reference sequence). The CDR3 runs 14 residues. The CDR3 protein is CASSSGTHQETQYF. CDR3 coding DNA: TGTGCCAGCAGTTCCGGGACACACCAAGAGACCCAGTACTTC.